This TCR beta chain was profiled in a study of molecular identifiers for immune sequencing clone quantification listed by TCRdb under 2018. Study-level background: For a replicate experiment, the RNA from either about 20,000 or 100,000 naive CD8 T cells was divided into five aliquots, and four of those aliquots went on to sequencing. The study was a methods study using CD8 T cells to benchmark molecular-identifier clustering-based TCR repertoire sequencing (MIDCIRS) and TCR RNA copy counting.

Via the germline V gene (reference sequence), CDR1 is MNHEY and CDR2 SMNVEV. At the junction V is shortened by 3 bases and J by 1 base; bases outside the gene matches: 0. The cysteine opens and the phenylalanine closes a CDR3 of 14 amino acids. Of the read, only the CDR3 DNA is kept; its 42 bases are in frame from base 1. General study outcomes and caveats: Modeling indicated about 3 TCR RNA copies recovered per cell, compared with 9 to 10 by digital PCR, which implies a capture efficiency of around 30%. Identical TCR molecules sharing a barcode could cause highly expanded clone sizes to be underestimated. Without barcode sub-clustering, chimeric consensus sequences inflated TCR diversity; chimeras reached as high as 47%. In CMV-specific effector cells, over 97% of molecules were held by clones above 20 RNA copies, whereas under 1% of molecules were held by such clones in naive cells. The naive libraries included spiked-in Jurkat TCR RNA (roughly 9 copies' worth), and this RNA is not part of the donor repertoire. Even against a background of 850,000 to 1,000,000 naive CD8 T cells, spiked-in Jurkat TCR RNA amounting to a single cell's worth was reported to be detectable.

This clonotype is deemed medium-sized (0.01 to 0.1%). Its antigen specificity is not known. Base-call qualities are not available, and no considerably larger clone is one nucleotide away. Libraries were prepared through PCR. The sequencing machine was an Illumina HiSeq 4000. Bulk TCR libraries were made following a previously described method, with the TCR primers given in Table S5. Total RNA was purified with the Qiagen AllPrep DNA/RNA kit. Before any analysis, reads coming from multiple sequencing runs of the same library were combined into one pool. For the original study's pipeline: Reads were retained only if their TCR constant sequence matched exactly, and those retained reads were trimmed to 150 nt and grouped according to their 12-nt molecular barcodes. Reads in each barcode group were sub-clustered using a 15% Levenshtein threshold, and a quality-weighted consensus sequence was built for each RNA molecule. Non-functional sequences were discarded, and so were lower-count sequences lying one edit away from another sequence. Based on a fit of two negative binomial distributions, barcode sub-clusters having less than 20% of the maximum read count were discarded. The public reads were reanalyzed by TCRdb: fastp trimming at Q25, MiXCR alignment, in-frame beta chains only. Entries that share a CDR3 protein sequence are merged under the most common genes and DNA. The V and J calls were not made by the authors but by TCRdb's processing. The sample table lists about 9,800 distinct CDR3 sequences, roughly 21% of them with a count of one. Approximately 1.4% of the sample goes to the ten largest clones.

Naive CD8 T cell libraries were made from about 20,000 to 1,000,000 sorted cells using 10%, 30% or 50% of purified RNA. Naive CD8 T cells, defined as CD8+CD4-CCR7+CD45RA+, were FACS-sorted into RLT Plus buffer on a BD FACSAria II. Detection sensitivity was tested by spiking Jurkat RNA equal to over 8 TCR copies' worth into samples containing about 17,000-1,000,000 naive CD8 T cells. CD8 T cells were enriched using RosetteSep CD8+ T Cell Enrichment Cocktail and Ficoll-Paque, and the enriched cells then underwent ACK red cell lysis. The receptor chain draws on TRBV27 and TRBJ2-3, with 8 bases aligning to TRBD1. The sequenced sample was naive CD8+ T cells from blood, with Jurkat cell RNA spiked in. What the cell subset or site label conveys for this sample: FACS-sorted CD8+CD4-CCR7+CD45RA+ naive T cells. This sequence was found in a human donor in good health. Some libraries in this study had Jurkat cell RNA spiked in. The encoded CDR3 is CASSLGQGTDTQYF. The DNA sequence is TGTGCCAGCAGTTTGGGACAGGGCACAGATACGCAGTATTTT.